These 16 T cell receptor beta chains were all obtained from the same sample, sequenced in a study of blood T cell repertoires in COVID-19. Method: immunoSEQ multiplex PCR; TCRdb's copy keeps in-frame clones and lacks some. The data contain fewer than 250,000 clones, 85% of them singletons. Sequencing was performed on PBMCs or T cells enriched from blood (not recorded which). The receptor set was obtained from a woman aged 45 to 65 with acute COVID-19.

J is TRBJ1-2 and V is TRBV7-8, with D possibly TRBD1 on 5 matching bases. The CDR3 length is 12 residues. V gave up 5 bases and J gave up 8 bases, with 12 bases separating them. CDR1 and CDR2 (germline): SGHVS, FQNEAQ. This CDR3 reads CASSQRQGGYTF. The CDR3, as DNA: TGTGCCAGCAGCCAAAGGCAGGGCGGCTACACCTTC. Full variable domain (outside the CDR3, taken from reference TRBV7-8 and TRBJ1-2): GAGVSQSPRYKVAKRGQDVALRCDPISGHVSLFWYQQALGQGPEFLTYFQNEAQLDKSGLPSDRFFAERPEGSVSTLKIQRTQQEDSAVYLCASSQRQGGYTFGSGTRLTVV.

This rearrangement joins TRBV11-2 to TRBJ2-3; 12 bases align to TRBD2. Per the germline V gene, CDR1 is SGHAT and CDR2 is FQNNGV. The CDR3 sequence is 17 residues long. Trimming took 3 bases from V and 0 from J; bases not matched to a gene: 4. The CDR3 nucleotides are TGTGCCAGCAGCTTGACTAGCGGGGGCCTAAGCACAGATACGCAGTATTTT. It codes for CASSLTSGGLSTDTQYF.

The chain combines TRBV27 with TRBJ2-1, with 12 bases that match TRBD2. CDR3 length: 16 residues. Germline CDR1 reads MNHEY; CDR2 reads SMNVEV (reference sequence). The ends lost 6 bases at V and 5 bases at J; junction bases unmatched: 8. For the CDR3, the DNA is TGTGCCAGCAGGCACCCATCTAGCGGGGGGGACAATGAGCAGTTCTTC. It encodes CASRHPSSGGDNEQFF.

The CDR3 region has the DNA TGCGCCAGCAGCCAAGATGACGGCGGGGGGGACTTCCAGTTCTTC. It is translated as CASSQDDGGGDFQFF. This rearrangement joins TRBV4-1 to TRBJ2-1; 9 nucleotides line up with TRBD2. This CDR3 region has 15 residues. J lost 13 bases, V lost 0 bases, and 10 bases had no gene match. The V gene's germline CDR1 is MGHRA and CDR2 YSYEKL.

The chain couples TRBV20-1 to TRBJ2-7; possible D gene TRBD1, 6 bases. With 1 base removed from V and 7 bases from J, the gap between germline ends came to 8 bases. The CDR3 runs 11 residues. The germline V gene has CDR1 DFQATT and CDR2 SNEGSKA (reference sequence). The CDR3 nucleotides read TGCAGTGCTAGAGGGGGGCCAGAGCAGTACTTC. This codes for CSARGGPEQYF.

The chain carries TRBV7-8 and TRBJ2-7; no clear D. The germline CDR1 and CDR2 sequences are SGHVS and FQNEAQ. The CDR3 is 17 amino acids. The V gene lost 4 bases and the J gene lost 0 bases, with 19 bases spanning the gap. CDR3 sequence reads: CASSYLVPDPSSYEQYF. Written as DNA, the CDR3 is TGTGCCAGCAGCTATCTTGTACCCGATCCGAGCTCCTACGAGCAGTACTTC.

CDR3 coding DNA: TGTGCCAGCAGCTTAGCAGTAATAAACTACAATGAGCAGTTCTTC. Encoded protein: CASSLAVINYNEQFF. The chain recombines TRBV11-2 with TRBJ2-1; D is unclear. The V end lost 1 base, the J end lost 3 bases, and 10 bases lay between the germline ends. CDR3 length: 15 residues. Germline V gene lookup returns CDR1 SGHAT and CDR2 FQNNGV.

The J gene is TRBJ2-3, the V gene TRBV7-2; D is perhaps TRBD2 (6 bases). Germline CDR1 reads SGHTA; CDR2 reads FQGNSA. This CDR3 has 15 residues. V was shortened by 5 bases and J by 2 bases, with 14 bases between the two germline ends. Here the CDR3 DNA reads TGTGCCAGCAGCCTGGGACTCCCCCCCACAGATACGCAGTATTTT. Translated, it gives CASSLGLPPTDTQYF.

The J gene is TRBJ1-2, the V gene TRBV5-1; 7 bases line up with TRBD1. J gave up 7 bases and V 0 bases, and 3 bases lay outside the gene matches. The germline V gene encodes CDR1 SGHRS and CDR2 YFSETQ. The CDR3 spans 13 residues. CDR3 nucleotide sequence: TGCGCCAGCAGCTTGGAGGGGGCCGGTGGCTACACCTTC. It codes for CASSLEGAGGYTF.

This chain joins TRBV4-3 and TRBJ2-7; D remains ambiguous. V was pared by 0 bases and J by 6 bases, with 15 bases between. The CDR3 runs 15 residues. The V gene's germline CDR1 is LGHNA and CDR2 YSLEER. The CDR3 here is CASSQDDLADSEQYF. In DNA, the CDR3 is TGCGCCAGCAGCCAAGATGATTTGGCGGATAGCGAGCAGTACTTC.

J is TRBJ1-1 and V is TRBV30; D call uncertain. Between the trimmed V and J ends, which lost 0 bases and 4 bases, there was a span of 12 bases. The CDR3 contains 14 residues. From germline, CDR1 is GTSNPN and CDR2 SVGIG (reference sequence). CDR3 sequence reads: CAWSVGLGGTEAFF. As DNA, the CDR3 is TGTGCCTGGAGTGTCGGTCTAGGTGGCACTGAAGCTTTCTTT.

The chain links TRBV13 to TRBJ2-5; the D is unclear. V was cut by 8 bases and J by 2 bases, with 12 bases left in between. The CDR3 spans 13 residues. In germline, CDR1 is PRHDT, CDR2 FYEKMQ (reference sequence). CDR3 sequence: CASGPTPQETQYF. CDR3 DNA sequence: TGTGCCAGCGGCCCGACACCACAAGAGACCCAGTACTTC.

The chain joins TRBV7-9 to TRBJ1-4, with no clear D. Germline V gene data show CDR1 as SEHNR and CDR2 as FQNEAQ (reference sequence). This CDR3 has 15 amino acids. The ends were cut back, 4 bases at V and 3 bases at J, with 12 bases in the middle. CDR3 region: CASSSPEMANEKLFF. In nucleotides, the CDR3 is TGTGCCAGCAGCTCCCCTGAGATGGCTAATGAAAAACTGTTTTTT.

The genes are TRBV4-3 and TRBJ1-1; D might be TRBD1 (5 bases). V lost 0 bases, J lost 4 bases, and 12 bases lay in between. This CDR3 has 15 residues. Looked up from germline, CDR1 is LGHNA and CDR2 is YSLEER. In nucleotides, the CDR3 is TGCGCCAGCAGCCAAGATGGGCAGGGAGGCACTGAAGCTTTCTTT. Translating it yields CASSQDGQGGTEAFF.

This clone was seen once. The V gene is TRBV2, the J gene TRBJ2-7; D is undetermined. V lost 2 bases, J lost 5 bases, and 22 bases lay in between. The CDR3 has 17 residues. Germline CDR1 and CDR2: SNHLY and FYNNEI. This CDR3 reads CASSEFAWSRSYDEQYF. The CDR3, as DNA: TGTGCCAGCAGTGAATTTGCCTGGTCTCGTAGTTACGACGAGCAGTACTTC.

V gene TRBV10-2 combines with J gene TRBJ1-2; D is possibly TRBD1 (5 bases). CDR3 length: 13 residues. Between the trimmed V and J ends, which lost 3 bases and 2 bases, there was a span of 7 bases. Germline CDR1 WSHSY, CDR2 SAAADI. The CDR3, as DNA: TGCGCCAGCAGTGACGGGGGAAACTATGGCTACACCTTC. It specifies CASSDGGNYGYTF.